This T cell receptor beta chain appears in the sequencing data of a study of blood T cell repertoires in COVID-19. On the study more broadly: PBMCs, B-cell-depleted T cells, or T cells provided the cDNA or gDNA that made up the material.

This clone occurred a few times. Repertoires were generated with immunoSEQ multiplex PCR, while TCRdb's copy carries only in-frame clones and drops some. The data contain 130,000 to 150,000 clones, about 86% of them singletons. This clonotype was sampled from a woman older than 75 with acute or convalescent COVID-19. Sequenced material: peripheral blood.

The chain's CDR3 is CASSHEVMNTEAFF. Here the CDR3 DNA reads TGCGCCAGCAGCCACGAGGTCATGAACACTGAAGCTTTCTTT. This rearrangement joins TRBV4-1 to TRBJ1-1; unclear D gene. The CDR3 is 14 residues long. Germline assignment: CDR1 MGHRA and CDR2 YSYEKL. V shed 3 bases and J shed 0 bases, with 8 bases lying between them.